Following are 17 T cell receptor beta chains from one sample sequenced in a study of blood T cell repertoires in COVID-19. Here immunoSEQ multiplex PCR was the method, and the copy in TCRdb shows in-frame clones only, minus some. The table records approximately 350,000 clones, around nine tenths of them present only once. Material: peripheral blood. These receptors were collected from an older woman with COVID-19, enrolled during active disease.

Here the CDR3 reads CASSMRGGNTEAFF. The CDR3 DNA reads as TGTGCCAGTAGTATGAGGGGGGGAAACACTGAAGCTTTCTTT. The chain combines TRBV19 with TRBJ1-1, with D possibly matching TRBD1 (6 bases). CDR1 LNHDA and CDR2 SQIVND come from the germline V gene (reference sequence). This CDR3 region has 14 residues. V lost 3 bases to trimming and J lost 2 bases, with 10 bases between them.

The CDR3 region has the DNA TGCGCCAGCAGCCCAAGATTCACAGGGAACACTGAAGCTTTCTTT. It codes for CASSPRFTGNTEAFF. The gene calls are TRBV4-1 and TRBJ1-1, with D maybe TRBD1 (5 bases). V lost 4 bases and J 1 base, leaving 13 bases between the germline ends. Germline CDR1 reads MGHRA; CDR2 reads YSYEKL. The CDR3 has 15 amino acids.

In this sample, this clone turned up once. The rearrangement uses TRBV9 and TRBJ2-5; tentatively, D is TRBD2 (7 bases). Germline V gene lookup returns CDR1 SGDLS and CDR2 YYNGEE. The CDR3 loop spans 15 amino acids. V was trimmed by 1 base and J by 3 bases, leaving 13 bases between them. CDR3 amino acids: CASSVSGGGEETQYF. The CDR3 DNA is TGTGCCAGCAGCGTAAGTGGCGGGGGCGAAGAGACCCAGTACTTC.

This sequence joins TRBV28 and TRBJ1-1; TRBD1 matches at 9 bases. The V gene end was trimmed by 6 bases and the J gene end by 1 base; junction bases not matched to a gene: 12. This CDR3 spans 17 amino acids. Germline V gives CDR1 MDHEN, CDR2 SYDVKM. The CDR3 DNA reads TGTGCCAGCAGCTTTTTACCCGGACAGGGGACGAACACTGAAGCTTTCTTT. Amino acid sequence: CASSFLPGQGTNTEAFF.

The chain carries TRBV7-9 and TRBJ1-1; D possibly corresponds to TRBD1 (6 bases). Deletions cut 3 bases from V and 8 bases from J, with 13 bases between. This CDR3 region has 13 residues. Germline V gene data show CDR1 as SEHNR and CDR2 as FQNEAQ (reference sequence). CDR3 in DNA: TGTGCCAGCAGCTTTTTTATGGGGGCCGAAGCTTTCTTT. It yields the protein CASSFFMGAEAFF.

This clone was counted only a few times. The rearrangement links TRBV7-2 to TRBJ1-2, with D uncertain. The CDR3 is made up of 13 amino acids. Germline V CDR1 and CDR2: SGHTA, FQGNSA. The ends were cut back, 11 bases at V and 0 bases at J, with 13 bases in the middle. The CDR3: CASSHPPNYGYTF. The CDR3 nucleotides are TGTGCCTCCTCACACCCACCTAACTATGGCTACACCTTC.

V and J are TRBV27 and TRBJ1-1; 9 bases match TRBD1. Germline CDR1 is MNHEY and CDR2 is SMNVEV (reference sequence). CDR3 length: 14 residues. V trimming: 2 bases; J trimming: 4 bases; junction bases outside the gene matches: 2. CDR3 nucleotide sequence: TGTGCCAGCAGTTTAGGACAGGGGCTCACTGAAGCTTTCTTT. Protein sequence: CASSLGQGLTEAFF.

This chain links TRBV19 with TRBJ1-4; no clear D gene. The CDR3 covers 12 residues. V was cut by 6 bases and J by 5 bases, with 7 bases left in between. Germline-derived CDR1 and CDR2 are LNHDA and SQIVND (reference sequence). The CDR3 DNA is TGTGCCAGTAGGGCCGGGAATGAAAAACTGTTTTTT. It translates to CASRAGNEKLFF. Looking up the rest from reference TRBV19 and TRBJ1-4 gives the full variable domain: DGGITQSPKYLFRKEGQNVTLSCEQNLNHDAMYWYRQDPGQGLRLIYYSQIVNDFQKGDIAEGYSVSREKKESFPLTVTSAQKNPTAFYLCASRAGNEKLFFGSGTQLSVL.

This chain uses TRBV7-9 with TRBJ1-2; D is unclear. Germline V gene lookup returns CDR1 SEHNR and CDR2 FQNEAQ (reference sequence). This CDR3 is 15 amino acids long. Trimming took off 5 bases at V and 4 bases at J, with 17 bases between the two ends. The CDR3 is CASSREGNAGYGYTF. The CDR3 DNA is TGTGCCAGCAGCCGGGAAGGGAACGCCGGCTATGGCTACACCTTC.

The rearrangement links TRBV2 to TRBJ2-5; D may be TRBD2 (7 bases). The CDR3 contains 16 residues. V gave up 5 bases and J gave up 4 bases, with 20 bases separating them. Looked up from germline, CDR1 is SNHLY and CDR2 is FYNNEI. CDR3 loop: CASSRQGGRVRETQYF. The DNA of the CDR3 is TGTGCCAGCAGTCGACAAGGGGGGAGGGTTCGAGAGACCCAGTACTTC.

CDR3 amino acids: CASSRGRSSAETQYF. CDR3 in DNA: TGTGCCAGCAGTAGAGGGCGTTCAAGCGCCGAGACCCAGTACTTC. The chain combines TRBV2 with TRBJ2-5; D may be TRBD2 (5 bases). V lost 5 bases and J lost 5, with 18 bases in between. Germline V gene lookup returns CDR1 SNHLY and CDR2 FYNNEI. The length of the CDR3 is 15 residues.

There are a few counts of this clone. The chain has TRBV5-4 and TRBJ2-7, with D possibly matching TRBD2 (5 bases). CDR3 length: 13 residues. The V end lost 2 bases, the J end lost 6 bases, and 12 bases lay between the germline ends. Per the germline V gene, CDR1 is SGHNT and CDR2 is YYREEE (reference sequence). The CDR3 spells CASSFQLEGEQYF. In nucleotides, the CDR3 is TGTGCCAGCAGCTTTCAGTTAGAGGGCGAGCAGTACTTC.

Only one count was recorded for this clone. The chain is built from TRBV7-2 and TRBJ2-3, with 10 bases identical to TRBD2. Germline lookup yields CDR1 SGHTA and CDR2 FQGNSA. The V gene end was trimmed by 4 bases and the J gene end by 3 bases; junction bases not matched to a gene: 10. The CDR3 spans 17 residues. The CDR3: CASSSKRGGSLTDTQYF. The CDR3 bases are TGTGCCAGCAGCTCCAAGCGGGGGGGCTCCCTTACAGATACGCAGTATTTT.

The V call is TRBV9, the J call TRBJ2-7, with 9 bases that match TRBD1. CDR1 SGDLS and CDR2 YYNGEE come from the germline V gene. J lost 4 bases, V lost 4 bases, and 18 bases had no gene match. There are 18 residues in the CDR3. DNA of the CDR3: TGTGCCAGCAGCCCCAGTCGCCCCCTGGGACAGGGTATATACGAGCAGTACTTC. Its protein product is CASSPSRPLGQGIYEQYF.

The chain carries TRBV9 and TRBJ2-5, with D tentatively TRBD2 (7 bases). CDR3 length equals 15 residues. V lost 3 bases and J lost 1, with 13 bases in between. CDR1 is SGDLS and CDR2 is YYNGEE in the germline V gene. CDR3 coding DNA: TGTGCCAGCAGCGGTCAGGGGACTACCCAAGAGACCCAGTACTTC. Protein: CASSGQGTTQETQYF. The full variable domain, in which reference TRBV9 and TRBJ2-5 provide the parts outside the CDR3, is DSGVTQTPKHLITATGQRVTLRCSPRSGDLSVYWYQQSLDQGLQFLIQYYNGEERAKGNILERFSAQQFPDLHSELNLSSLELGDSALYFCASSGQGTTQETQYFGPGTRLLVL.

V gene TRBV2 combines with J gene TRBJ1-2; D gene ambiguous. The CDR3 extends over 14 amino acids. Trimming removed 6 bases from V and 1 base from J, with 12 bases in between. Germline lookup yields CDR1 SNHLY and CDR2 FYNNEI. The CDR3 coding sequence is TGTGCCAGCAGGGTTGGACGGGATAACTATGGCTACACCTTC. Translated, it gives CASRVGRDNYGYTF.

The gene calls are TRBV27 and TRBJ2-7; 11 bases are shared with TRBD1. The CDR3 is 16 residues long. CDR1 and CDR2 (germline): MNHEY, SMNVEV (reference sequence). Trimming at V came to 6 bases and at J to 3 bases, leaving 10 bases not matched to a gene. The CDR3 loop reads CASSPTAGTGGYEQYF. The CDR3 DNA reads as TGTGCCAGCAGCCCTACCGCCGGGACAGGGGGCTACGAGCAGTACTTC.